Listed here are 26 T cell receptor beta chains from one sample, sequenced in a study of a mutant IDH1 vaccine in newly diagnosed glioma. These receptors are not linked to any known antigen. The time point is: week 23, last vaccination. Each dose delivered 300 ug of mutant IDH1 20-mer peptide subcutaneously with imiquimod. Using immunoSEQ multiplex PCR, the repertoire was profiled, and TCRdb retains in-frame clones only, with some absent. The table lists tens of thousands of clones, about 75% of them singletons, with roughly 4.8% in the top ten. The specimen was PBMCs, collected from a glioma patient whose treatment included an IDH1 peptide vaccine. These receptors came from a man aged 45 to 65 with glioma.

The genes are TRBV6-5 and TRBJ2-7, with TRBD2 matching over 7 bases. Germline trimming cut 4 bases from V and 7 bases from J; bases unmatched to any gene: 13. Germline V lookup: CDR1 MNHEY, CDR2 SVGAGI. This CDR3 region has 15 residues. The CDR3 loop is CASSSPGGRSQEQYF. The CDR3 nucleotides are TGTGCCAGCAGTTCCCCCGGGGGGAGAAGTCAGGAGCAGTACTTC.

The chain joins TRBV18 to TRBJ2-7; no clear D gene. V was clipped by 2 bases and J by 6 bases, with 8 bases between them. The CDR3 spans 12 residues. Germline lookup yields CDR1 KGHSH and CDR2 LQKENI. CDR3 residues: CASSPFASEQYF. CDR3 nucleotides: TGTGCCAGCTCACCATTCGCCTCCGAGCAGTACTTC.

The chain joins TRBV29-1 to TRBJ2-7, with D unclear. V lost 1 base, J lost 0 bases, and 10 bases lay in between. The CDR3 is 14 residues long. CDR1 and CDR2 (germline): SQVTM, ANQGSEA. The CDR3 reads CSVEAGLSSYEQYF. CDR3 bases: TGCAGCGTTGAAGCAGGCCTCAGCTCCTACGAGCAGTACTTC.

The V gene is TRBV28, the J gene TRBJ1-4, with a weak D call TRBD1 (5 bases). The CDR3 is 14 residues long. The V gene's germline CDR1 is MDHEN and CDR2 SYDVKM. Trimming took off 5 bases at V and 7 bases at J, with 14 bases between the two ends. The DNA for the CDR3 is TGTGCCAGCAGTCCACAACAGGTGATTGAAAAACTGTTTTTT. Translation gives CASSPQQVIEKLFF. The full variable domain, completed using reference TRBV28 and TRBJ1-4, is DVKVTQSSRYLVKRTGEKVFLECVQDMDHENMFWYRQDPGLGLRLIYFSYDVKMKEKGDIPEGYSVSREKKERFSLILESASTNQTSMYLCASSPQQVIEKLFFGSGTQLSVL.

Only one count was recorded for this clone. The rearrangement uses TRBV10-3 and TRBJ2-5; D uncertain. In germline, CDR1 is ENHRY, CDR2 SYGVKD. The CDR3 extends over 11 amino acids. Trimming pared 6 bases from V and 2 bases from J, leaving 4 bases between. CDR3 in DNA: TGTGCCATCAGGAGTCAAGAGACCCAGTACTTC. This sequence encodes CAIRSQETQYF.

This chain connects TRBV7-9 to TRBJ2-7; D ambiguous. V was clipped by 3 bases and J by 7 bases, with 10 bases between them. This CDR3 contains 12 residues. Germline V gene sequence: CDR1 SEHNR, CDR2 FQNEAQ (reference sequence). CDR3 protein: CASSLLTREQYF. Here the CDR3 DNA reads TGTGCCAGCAGCTTGCTGACGAGGGAGCAGTACTTC.

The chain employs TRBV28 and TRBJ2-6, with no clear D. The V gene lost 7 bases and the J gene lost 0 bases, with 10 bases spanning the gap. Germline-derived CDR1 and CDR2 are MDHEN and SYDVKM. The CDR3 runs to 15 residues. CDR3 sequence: CASTSSASGANVLTF. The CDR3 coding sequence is TGTGCCAGCACCTCATCCGCCTCTGGGGCCAACGTCCTGACTTTC.

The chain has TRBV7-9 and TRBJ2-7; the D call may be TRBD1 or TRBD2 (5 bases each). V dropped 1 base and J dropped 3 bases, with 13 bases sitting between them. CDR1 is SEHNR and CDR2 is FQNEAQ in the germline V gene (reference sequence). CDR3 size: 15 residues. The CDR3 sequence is CASSLVSTGGYEQYF. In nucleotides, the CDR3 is TGTGCCAGCAGCTTAGTTTCTACTGGGGGCTACGAGCAGTACTTC.

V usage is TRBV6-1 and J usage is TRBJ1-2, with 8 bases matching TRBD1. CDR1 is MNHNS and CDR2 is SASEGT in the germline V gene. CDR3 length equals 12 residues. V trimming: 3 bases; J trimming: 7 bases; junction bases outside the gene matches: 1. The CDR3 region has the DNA TGTGCCAGCAGTGACAGGGGGCCTGGCTACACCTTC. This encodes CASSDRGPGYTF.

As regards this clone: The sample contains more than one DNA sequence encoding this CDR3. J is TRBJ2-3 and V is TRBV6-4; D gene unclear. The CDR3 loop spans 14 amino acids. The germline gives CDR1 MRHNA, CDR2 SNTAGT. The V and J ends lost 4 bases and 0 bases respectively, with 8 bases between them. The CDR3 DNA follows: TGTGCCAGCAGTGTAAGTCAGAGCACAGATACGCAGTATTTT. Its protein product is CASSVSQSTDTQYF.

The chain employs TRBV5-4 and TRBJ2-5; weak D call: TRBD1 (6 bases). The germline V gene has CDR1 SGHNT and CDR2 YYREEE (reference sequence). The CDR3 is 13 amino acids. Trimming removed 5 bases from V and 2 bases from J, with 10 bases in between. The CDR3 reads CASSTDRQETQYF. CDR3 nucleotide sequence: TGTGCCAGCAGTACCGACAGGCAAGAGACCCAGTACTTC.

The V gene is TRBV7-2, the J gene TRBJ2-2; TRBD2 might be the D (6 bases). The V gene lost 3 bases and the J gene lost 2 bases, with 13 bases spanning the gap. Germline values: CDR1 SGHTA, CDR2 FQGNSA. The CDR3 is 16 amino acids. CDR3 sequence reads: CASSFHGGTNTGELFF. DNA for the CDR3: TGTGCCAGCAGCTTTCACGGCGGGACTAACACCGGGGAGCTGTTTTTT. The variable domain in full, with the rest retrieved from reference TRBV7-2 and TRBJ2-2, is GAGVSQSPSNKVTEKGKDVELRCDPISGHTALYWYRQSLGQGLEFLIYFQGNSAPDKSGLPSDRFSAERTGGSVSTLTIQRTQQEDSAVYLCASSFHGGTNTGELFFGEGSRLTVL.

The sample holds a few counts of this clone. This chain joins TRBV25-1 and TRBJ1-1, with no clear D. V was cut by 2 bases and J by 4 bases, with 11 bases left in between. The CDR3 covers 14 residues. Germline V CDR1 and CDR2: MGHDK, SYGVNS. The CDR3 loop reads CASSERFVGTEAFF. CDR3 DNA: TGTGCCAGCAGTGAACGGTTTGTTGGCACTGAAGCTTTCTTT.

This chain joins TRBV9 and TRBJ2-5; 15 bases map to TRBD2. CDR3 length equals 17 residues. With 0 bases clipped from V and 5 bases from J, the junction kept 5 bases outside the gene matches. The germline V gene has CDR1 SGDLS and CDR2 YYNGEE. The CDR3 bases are TGTGCCAGCAGCGTAGCAGGACTAGCGGGGGGGCTGGAGACCCAGTACTTC. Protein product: CASSVAGLAGGLETQYF.

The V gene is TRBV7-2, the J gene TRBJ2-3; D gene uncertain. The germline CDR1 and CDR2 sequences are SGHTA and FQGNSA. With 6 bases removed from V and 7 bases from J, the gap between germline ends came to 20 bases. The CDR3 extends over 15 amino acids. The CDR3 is CASSFGLMAVHTQYF. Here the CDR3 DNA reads TGTGCCAGCAGTTTCGGGCTGATGGCGGTTCATACGCAGTATTTT.

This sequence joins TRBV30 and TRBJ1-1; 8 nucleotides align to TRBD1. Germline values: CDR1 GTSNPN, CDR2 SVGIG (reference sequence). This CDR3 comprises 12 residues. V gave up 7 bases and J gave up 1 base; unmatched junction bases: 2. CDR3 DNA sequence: TGTGCCTTTGGACAGGGGAACACTGAAGCTTTCTTT. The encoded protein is CAFGQGNTEAFF.

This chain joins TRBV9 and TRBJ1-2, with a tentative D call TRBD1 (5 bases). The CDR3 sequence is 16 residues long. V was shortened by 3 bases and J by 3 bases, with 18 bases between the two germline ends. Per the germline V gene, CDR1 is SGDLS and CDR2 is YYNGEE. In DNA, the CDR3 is TGTGCCAGCAGCGAGGGCCTTGGGGAGGGGTACTATGGCTACACCTTC. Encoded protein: CASSEGLGEGYYGYTF.

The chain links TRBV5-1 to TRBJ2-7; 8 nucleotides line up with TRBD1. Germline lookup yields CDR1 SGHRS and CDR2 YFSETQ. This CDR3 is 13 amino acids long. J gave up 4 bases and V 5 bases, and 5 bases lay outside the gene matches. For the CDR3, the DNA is TGCGCCAGCAGTTGGAACAGGGGGTACGAGCAGTACTTC. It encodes CASSWNRGYEQYF.

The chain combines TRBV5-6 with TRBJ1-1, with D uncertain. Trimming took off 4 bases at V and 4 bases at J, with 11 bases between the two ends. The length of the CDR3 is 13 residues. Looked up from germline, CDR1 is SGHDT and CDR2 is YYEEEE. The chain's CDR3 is CASSPPLGTEAFF. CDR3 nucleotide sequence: TGTGCCAGCAGCCCCCCCTTGGGCACTGAAGCTTTCTTT.

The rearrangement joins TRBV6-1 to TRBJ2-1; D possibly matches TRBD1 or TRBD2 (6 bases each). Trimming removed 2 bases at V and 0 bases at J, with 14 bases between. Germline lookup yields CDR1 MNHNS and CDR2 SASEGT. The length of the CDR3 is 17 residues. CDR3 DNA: TGTGCCAGCAGTGAAAAAAGGGGGACTCGCTCCTACAATGAGCAGTTCTTC. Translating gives CASSEKRGTRSYNEQFF.

The CDR3 region has the DNA TGCAGCGTTGAAATACCAAGAACAAACACCATATATTTT. Translated: CSVEIPRTNTIYF. The chain links TRBV29-1 to TRBJ1-3; D remains unclear. From germline, CDR1 is SQVTM and CDR2 ANQGSEA. This CDR3 has 13 residues. Trimming stripped 2 bases from V and 6 bases from J, with 11 bases between.

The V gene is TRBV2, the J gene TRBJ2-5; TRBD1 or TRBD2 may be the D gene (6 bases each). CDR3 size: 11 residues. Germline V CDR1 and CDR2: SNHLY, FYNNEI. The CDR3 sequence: CAGGVGETQYF. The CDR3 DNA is TGTGCGGGGGGCGTTGGAGAGACCCAGTACTTC.

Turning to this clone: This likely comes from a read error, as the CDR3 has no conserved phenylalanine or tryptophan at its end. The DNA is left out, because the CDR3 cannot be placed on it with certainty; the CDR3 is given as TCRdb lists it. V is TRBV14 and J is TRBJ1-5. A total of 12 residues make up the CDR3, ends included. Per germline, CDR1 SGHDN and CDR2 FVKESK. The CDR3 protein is CASSQPYRAVAE.

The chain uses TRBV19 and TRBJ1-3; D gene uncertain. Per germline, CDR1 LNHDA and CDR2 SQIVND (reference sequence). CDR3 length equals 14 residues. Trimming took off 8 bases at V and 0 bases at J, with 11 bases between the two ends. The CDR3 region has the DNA TGTGCCAGTGCGGACGGGAGCTCTGGAAACACCATATATTTT. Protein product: CASADGSSGNTIYF. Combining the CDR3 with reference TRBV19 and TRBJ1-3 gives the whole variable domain DGGITQSPKYLFRKEGQNVTLSCEQNLNHDAMYWYRQDPGQGLRLIYYSQIVNDFQKGDIAEGYSVSREKKESFPLTVTSAQKNPTAFYLCASADGSSGNTIYFGEGSWLTVV.

CDR3 coding DNA: TGTGCCAGCAGCACAGATACGCAGTATTTT. This sequence encodes CASSTDTQYF. The V gene is TRBV25-1, the J gene TRBJ2-3; D unclear. This CDR3 contains 10 residues. The germline gives CDR1 MGHDK, CDR2 SYGVNS. Trimming took off 6 bases at V and 2 bases at J, with 0 bases between the two ends. Complete variable domain (other parts from reference TRBV25-1 and TRBJ2-3): EADIYQTPRYLVIGTGKKITLECSQTMGHDKMYWYQQDPGMELHLIHYSYGVNSTEKGDLSSESTVSRIRTEHFPLTLESARPSHTSQYLCASSTDTQYFGPGTRLTVL.

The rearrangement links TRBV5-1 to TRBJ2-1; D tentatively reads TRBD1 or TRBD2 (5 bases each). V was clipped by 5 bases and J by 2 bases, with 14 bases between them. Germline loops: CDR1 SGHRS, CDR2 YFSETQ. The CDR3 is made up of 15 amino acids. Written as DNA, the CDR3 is TGCGCCAGCAGACTGGGGGACGGAACCTACAATGAGCAGTTCTTC. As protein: CASRLGDGTYNEQFF.